These T cell receptor beta chains were read from a single sample in a study of blood T cell repertoires in COVID-19. TCRdb's copy holds only in-frame clones and misses some; the assay was immunoSEQ multiplex PCR. The table shows under 150,000 clones, with roughly 90% occurring only once. Specimen: peripheral blood. The receptors come from a woman between 65 and 79 years old who had recovered from COVID-19. Both conserved end residues are part of each CDR3. A D gene is named only where the DNA matches it firmly. Only some rows state a clone size, as once, few, many or a class for expanded clones.

j_call: TRBJ1-1; clone_size: -; v_call: TRBV4-1; d_call: -; cdr3_aa: CASSLPERVSTEAFF; cdr3_nt: TGCGCCAGCAGCCTCCCGGAGAGGGTCAGTACTGAAGCTTTCTTT
j_call: TRBJ1-6; clone_size: -; v_call: TRBV6-6; d_call: -; cdr3_aa: CASAVDSISYRSPLHF; cdr3_nt: TGTGCCAGCGCCGTCGACAGTATCTCGTATAGATCACCCCTCCACTTT
j_call: TRBJ2-3; clone_size: -; v_call: TRBV9; d_call: TRBD1; cdr3_aa: CASSSPQGAGDTQYF; cdr3_nt: TGTGCCAGCAGCTCGCCACAGGGGGCGGGAGATACGCAGTATTTT
j_call: TRBJ2-7; clone_size: -; v_call: TRBV5-1; d_call: TRBD2; cdr3_aa: CASSLRAGGSREQYF; cdr3_nt: TGCGCCAGCAGCTTGCGCGCGGGGGGATCCCGCGAGCAGTACTTC
j_call: TRBJ1-5; clone_size: few; v_call: TRBV5-5; d_call: -; cdr3_aa: CASSLLENQPQHF; cdr3_nt: TGTGCCAGCAGCTTGCTAGAGAATCAGCCCCAGCATTTT
j_call: TRBJ1-3; clone_size: -; v_call: TRBV7-2; d_call: -; cdr3_aa: CASSVQSTAIYF; cdr3_nt: TGTGCCAGCAGCGTACAGTCGACAGCCATATATTTT
j_call: TRBJ2-7; clone_size: -; v_call: TRBV11-3; d_call: -; cdr3_aa: CASSLEGYEQYF; cdr3_nt: TGTGCCAGCAGCTTGGAGGGCTACGAGCAGTACTTC
j_call: TRBJ1-2; clone_size: -; v_call: TRBV10-3; d_call: -; cdr3_aa: CAISESSGGGGYTF; cdr3_nt: TGTGCCATCAGTGAGTCGTCAGGAGGAGGTGGCTACACCTTC
j_call: TRBJ2-3; clone_size: -; v_call: TRBV28; d_call: TRBD2; cdr3_aa: CASSPSGSGTDTQYF; cdr3_nt: TGTGCCAGCAGCCCTAGCGGGTCGGGAACAGATACGCAGTATTTT
j_call: TRBJ1-6; clone_size: few; v_call: TRBV4-2; d_call: -; cdr3_aa: CASSQDLAGSQPLHF; cdr3_nt: TGTGCCAGCAGCCAAGATCTGGCAGGAAGTCAACCCCTCCACTTT
j_call: TRBJ1-5; clone_size: -; v_call: TRBV6-6; d_call: TRBD1; cdr3_aa: CASSWTGDSNQPQHF; cdr3_nt: TGTGCCAGCAGTTGGACAGGGGATTCCAATCAGCCCCAGCATTTT
j_call: TRBJ2-1; clone_size: -; v_call: TRBV5-6; d_call: TRBD2; cdr3_aa: CASSFRTSGYYNEQFF; cdr3_nt: TGTGCCAGCAGCTTCCGTACTAGCGGTTACTACAATGAGCAGTTCTTC
j_call: TRBJ2-7; clone_size: -; v_call: TRBV30; d_call: TRBD1; cdr3_aa: CAWSRTGRTYEQYF; cdr3_nt: TGTGCCTGGAGTCGGACAGGGCGTACCTACGAGCAGTACTTC
j_call: TRBJ1-5; clone_size: -; v_call: TRBV15; d_call: -; cdr3_aa: CATSSHLGPPNQPQHF; cdr3_nt: TGTGCCACCAGCAGCCACCTGGGCCCACCTAATCAGCCCCAGCATTTT
j_call: TRBJ2-1; clone_size: -; v_call: TRBV19; d_call: -; cdr3_aa: CASSIDQGIYNEQFF; cdr3_nt: TGTGCCAGTAGTATAGACCAGGGGATATACAATGAGCAGTTCTTC
j_call: TRBJ1-2; clone_size: -; v_call: TRBV19; d_call: -; cdr3_aa: CASSPRRGFVDGYTF; cdr3_nt: TGTGCCAGTAGTCCCCGTCGGGGGTTCGTCGATGGCTACACCTTC
j_call: TRBJ2-1; clone_size: -; v_call: TRBV24-1; d_call: TRBD1; cdr3_aa: CATSDLDRYNEQFF; cdr3_nt: TGTGCCACCAGTGACCTGGACAGGTACAATGAGCAGTTCTTC
j_call: TRBJ2-7; clone_size: few; v_call: TRBV29-1; d_call: -; cdr3_aa: CSASLGTYEQYF; cdr3_nt: TGCAGCGCTAGCCTCGGAACCTACGAGCAGTACTTC
j_call: TRBJ2-2; clone_size: -; v_call: TRBV10-3; d_call: TRBD1; cdr3_aa: CAISEQGDTGELFF; cdr3_nt: TGTGCCATCAGTGAACAGGGGGACACCGGGGAGCTGTTTTTT
j_call: TRBJ2-7; clone_size: -; v_call: TRBV19; d_call: -; cdr3_aa: CASTGQVGEQYF; cdr3_nt: TGTGCCAGTACAGGGCAGGTAGGCGAGCAGTACTTC
j_call: TRBJ2-1; clone_size: few; v_call: TRBV6-2/TRBV6-3; d_call: TRBD1; cdr3_aa: CASSYWGQGGVNEQFF; cdr3_nt: TGTGCCAGCAGTTACTGGGGACAGGGGGGGGTCAATGAGCAGTTCTTC
j_call: TRBJ2-7; clone_size: once; v_call: TRBV5-1; d_call: -; cdr3_aa: CASSLFSSSEQYF; cdr3_nt: TGCGCCAGCAGCTTGTTCTCCTCCTCCGAGCAGTACTTC
j_call: TRBJ1-1; clone_size: -; v_call: TRBV6-1; d_call: -; cdr3_aa: CASSRGWNTEAFF; cdr3_nt: TGTGCCAGCAGTCGGGGTTGGAACACTGAAGCTTTCTTT
j_call: TRBJ2-3; clone_size: -; v_call: TRBV7-2; d_call: -; cdr3_aa: CASSLWLATTDTQYF; cdr3_nt: TGTGCCAGCAGCTTATGGCTAGCGACCACAGATACGCAGTATTTT
j_call: TRBJ1-1; clone_size: -; v_call: TRBV5-6; d_call: -; cdr3_aa: CASSLAVLSEAFF; cdr3_nt: TGTGCCAGCAGCTTGGCGGTTCTAAGTGAAGCTTTCTTT
j_call: TRBJ2-3; clone_size: -; v_call: TRBV5-1; d_call: TRBD1; cdr3_aa: CASSSWTGGTDTQYF; cdr3_nt: TGCGCCAGCAGCTCGTGGACAGGGGGAACAGATACGCAGTATTTT
j_call: TRBJ2-1; clone_size: -; v_call: TRBV18; d_call: TRBD2; cdr3_aa: CASSPGSKMEASGYNEQFF; cdr3_nt: TGTGCCAGCTCACCCGGCAGCAAGATGGAGGCTAGCGGTTACAATGAGCAGTTCTTC
j_call: TRBJ2-1; clone_size: -; v_call: TRBV5-4; d_call: TRBD2; cdr3_aa: CASSLGSGGNNEQFF; cdr3_nt: TGTGCCAGCAGCTTGGGGAGCGGGGGGAACAATGAGCAGTTCTTC
j_call: TRBJ2-1; clone_size: few; v_call: TRBV5-1; d_call: -; cdr3_aa: CASSSQGNGNEQFF; cdr3_nt: TGCGCCAGCAGCTCCCAGGGAAATGGGAATGAGCAGTTCTTC
j_call: TRBJ1-6; clone_size: -; v_call: TRBV10-3; d_call: -; cdr3_aa: CAIRGQNSPLHF; cdr3_nt: TGTGCCATCAGAGGACAGAATTCACCCCTCCACTTT
j_call: TRBJ2-1; clone_size: -; v_call: TRBV6-2/TRBV6-3; d_call: TRBD2; cdr3_aa: CASSRRVGGDNEQFF; cdr3_nt: TGTGCCAGCAGCCGTCGCGTCGGGGGGGACAATGAGCAGTTCTTC
j_call: TRBJ2-3; clone_size: -; v_call: TRBV6-6; d_call: TRBD2; cdr3_aa: CASSYSGLADTQYF; cdr3_nt: TGTGCCAGCAGTTACTCTGGACTAGCGGATACGCAGTATTTT
j_call: TRBJ2-5; clone_size: -; v_call: TRBV28; d_call: TRBD2; cdr3_aa: CASRMRGAGETQYF; cdr3_nt: TGTGCCAGCAGGATGCGGGGGGCAGGAGAGACCCAGTACTTC
j_call: TRBJ1-2; clone_size: few; v_call: TRBV10-3; d_call: -; cdr3_aa: CAIRFQTGFDYGYTF; cdr3_nt: TGTGCCATCAGATTCCAGACAGGTTTCGACTATGGCTACACCTTC
j_call: TRBJ2-7; clone_size: -; v_call: TRBV7-9; d_call: -; cdr3_aa: CASSSGRGDGSTYEQYF; cdr3_nt: TGTGCCAGCAGCTCCGGAAGAGGGGACGGGAGCACCTACGAGCAGTACTTC
j_call: TRBJ2-2; clone_size: -; v_call: TRBV5-1; d_call: -; cdr3_aa: CASSLRTFTGELFF; cdr3_nt: TGCGCCAGCAGCTTGAGGACTTTTACCGGGGAGCTGTTTTTT
j_call: TRBJ2-2; clone_size: -; v_call: TRBV5-4; d_call: TRBD2; cdr3_aa: CASSLSGGSGELFF; cdr3_nt: TGTGCCAGCAGCTTAAGCGGGGGGTCCGGGGAGCTGTTTTTT
j_call: TRBJ1-4; clone_size: -; v_call: TRBV6-5; d_call: -; cdr3_aa: CASSYPGEKLFF; cdr3_nt: TGTGCCAGCAGTTACCCGGGTGAAAAACTGTTTTTT
j_call: TRBJ2-3; clone_size: -; v_call: TRBV27; d_call: -; cdr3_aa: CASSFLGTPTDTQYF; cdr3_nt: TGTGCCAGCAGTTTCCTCGGGACTCCCACAGATACGCAGTATTTT
j_call: TRBJ2-5; clone_size: -; v_call: TRBV11-2; d_call: -; cdr3_aa: CASSLGSSRETQYF; cdr3_nt: TGTGCCAGCAGCTTAGGGTCTAGCCGAGAGACCCAGTACTTC
j_call: TRBJ2-5; clone_size: -; v_call: TRBV6-2/TRBV6-3; d_call: -; cdr3_aa: CASSSRSSKRKETQYF; cdr3_nt: TGTGCCAGCAGTTCCCGCTCGAGTAAGCGCAAAGAGACCCAGTACTTC
j_call: TRBJ1-4; clone_size: -; v_call: TRBV5-1; d_call: TRBD1; cdr3_aa: CASSLRQGGEKLFF; cdr3_nt: TGCGCCAGCAGCTTACGACAGGGGGGTGAAAAACTGTTTTTT
j_call: TRBJ2-7; clone_size: -; v_call: TRBV5-6; d_call: -; cdr3_aa: CASSLLQGSREQYF; cdr3_nt: TGTGCCAGCAGCTTGTTACAGGGAAGTCGCGAGCAGTACTTC
j_call: TRBJ2-3; clone_size: -; v_call: TRBV4-1; d_call: TRBD1; cdr3_aa: CASSQGGTGDSTDTQYF; cdr3_nt: TGCGCCAGCAGCCAAGGTGGGACAGGGGACAGCACAGATACGCAGTATTTT
j_call: TRBJ2-5; clone_size: -; v_call: TRBV15; d_call: -; cdr3_aa: CATSKQDRLETQYF; cdr3_nt: TGTGCCACCAGCAAGCAAGACAGGCTGGAGACCCAGTACTTC
j_call: TRBJ2-7; clone_size: -; v_call: TRBV5-1; d_call: TRBD2; cdr3_aa: CASTEGLAVDYEQYF; cdr3_nt: TGCGCCAGCACGGAGGGACTAGCGGTAGACTACGAGCAGTACTTC
j_call: TRBJ2-3; clone_size: -; v_call: TRBV4-1; d_call: TRBD1; cdr3_aa: CASSQGDRYNTMDTQYF; cdr3_nt: TGCGCCAGCAGCCAAGGGGACAGATACAATACAATGGATACGCAGTATTTT
j_call: TRBJ2-3; clone_size: -; v_call: TRBV4-2; d_call: TRBD2; cdr3_aa: CASSQGRGGRRYF; cdr3_nt: TGTGCCAGCAGCCAAGGGCGGGGGGGTAGACGGTATTTT
j_call: TRBJ1-5; clone_size: -; v_call: TRBV6-2/TRBV6-3; d_call: TRBD1; cdr3_aa: CASSYSTGGQPQHF; cdr3_nt: TGTGCCAGCAGTTACTCCACAGGGGGACAGCCCCAGCATTTT
j_call: TRBJ1-1; clone_size: -; v_call: TRBV19; d_call: -; cdr3_aa: CASHDRSSGNTEAFF; cdr3_nt: TGTGCCAGTCATGACAGGTCATCGGGAAACACTGAAGCTTTCTTT
j_call: TRBJ1-2; clone_size: -; v_call: TRBV9; d_call: -; cdr3_aa: CASSPRVLDYGYTF; cdr3_nt: TGTGCCAGCAGCCCGAGGGTACTGGACTATGGCTACACCTTC
j_call: TRBJ1-4; clone_size: -; v_call: TRBV2; d_call: -; cdr3_aa: CASSPTGSTNEKLFF; cdr3_nt: TGTGCCAGCAGTCCTACAGGGTCAACTAATGAAAAACTGTTTTTT
j_call: TRBJ2-1; clone_size: -; v_call: TRBV10-1; d_call: TRBD2; cdr3_aa: CASSEGLGLVRGLAAVSSYNEQFF; cdr3_nt: TGCGCCAGCAGTGAGGGGCTAGGACTGGTTCGCGGACTAGCGGCAGTGAGCTCCTACAATGAGCAGTTCTTC
j_call: TRBJ1-1; clone_size: -; v_call: TRBV7-2; d_call: -; cdr3_aa: CASSFRGGAEAFF; cdr3_nt: TGTGCCAGCAGCTTCCGGGGGGGGGCTGAAGCTTTCTTT
j_call: TRBJ2-7; clone_size: -; v_call: TRBV4-1; d_call: -; cdr3_aa: CASSQGGGQAGPLEQYF; cdr3_nt: TGCGCCAGCAGCCAGGGCGGAGGACAGGCGGGACCTCTCGAGCAGTACTTC
j_call: TRBJ2-1; clone_size: -; v_call: TRBV5-1; d_call: TRBD2; cdr3_aa: CASSPTSGVVNEQFF; cdr3_nt: TGCGCCAGCAGCCCGACTAGCGGGGTTGTAAATGAGCAGTTCTTC
j_call: TRBJ2-5; clone_size: -; v_call: TRBV28; d_call: -; cdr3_aa: CASSLSHGGETQYF; cdr3_nt: TGTGCCAGCAGTTTATCCCACGGGGGAGAGACCCAGTACTTC
j_call: TRBJ2-5; clone_size: -; v_call: TRBV28; d_call: TRBD1; cdr3_aa: CASRGLTGAGETQYF; cdr3_nt: TGTGCCAGCAGGGGGCTGACAGGGGCGGGAGAGACCCAGTACTTC
j_call: TRBJ2-1; clone_size: -; v_call: TRBV9; d_call: -; cdr3_aa: CASSFDRGGAGNEQFF; cdr3_nt: TGTGCCAGCAGTTTCGACAGGGGAGGGGCGGGTAATGAGCAGTTCTTC